The 7 T cell receptor beta chains presented below share a single source sample, sequenced in a study of molecular identifiers for immune sequencing clone quantification. TCRdb independently ran MiXCR on the PCR reads; one entry per CDR3 protein. The data hold under 600,000 distinct CDR3 sequences, with over 20% observed a single time. The sequencing input was naive CD8+ T cells from blood, with Jurkat cell RNA spiked in. Subset defined: FACS-sorted CD8+CD4-CCR7+CD45RA+ naive T cells. The receptor source for this set is a human donor in good health. Some libraries in this study had Jurkat cell RNA spiked in.

This clonotype was seen ten or more times. This chain connects TRBV11-1 to TRBJ2-2; TRBD1 matches 7 bases. V gave up 5 bases and J gave up 3 bases; unmatched junction bases: 9. In germline, CDR1 is SGHAT, CDR2 FQDESV (reference sequence). The CDR3 covers 16 residues. The CDR3 here is CASSPRQGRDTGELFF. The CDR3 bases are TGTGCCAGCAGCCCCAGACAGGGTCGTGACACCGGGGAGCTGTTTTTT.

This clonotype was counted many times. The rearrangement links TRBV6-1 to TRBJ2-7; TRBD2 matches at 9 bases. With 4 bases clipped from V and 7 bases from J, the junction kept 8 bases outside the gene matches. In germline, CDR1 is MNHNS, CDR2 SASEGT. This CDR3 is built from 14 residues. CDR3 bases: TGTGCCAGCAGTGTTGGCGGGGGGGATTGGGAGCAGTACTTC. Translated: CASSVGGGDWEQYF.

This clonotype was recorded many times. V usage is TRBV28 and J usage is TRBJ1-2; D gene uncertain. The CDR3 runs 14 residues. With 5 bases removed from V and 5 bases from J, the gap between germline ends came to 15 bases. Per germline, CDR1 MDHEN and CDR2 SYDVKM. CDR3 in amino acids: CASSPPPHQYGYTF. CDR3 bases: TGTGCCAGCAGTCCCCCCCCTCACCAATATGGCTACACCTTC.

This clonotype has just a few counts. The rearrangement joins TRBV7-2 to TRBJ2-4; 7 positions match TRBD2. Trimming took 5 bases from V and 1 from J; bases not matched to a gene: 11. This CDR3 is 17 amino acids long. CDR1 SGHTA and CDR2 FQGNSA come from the germline V gene. CDR3 residues: CASSDSGGGRAKNIQYF. The CDR3 DNA follows: TGTGCCAGCAGCGACAGTGGGGGGGGTCGTGCCAAAAACATTCAGTACTTC.

This clonotype was recorded at least ten times. V is TRBV7-6 and J is TRBJ2-3; D unresolved. Germline lookup yields CDR1 SGHVS and CDR2 FNYEAQ. This CDR3 has 12 residues. The V end lost 8 bases, the J end lost 2 bases, and 8 bases lay between the germline ends. The CDR3 region has the DNA TGTGCCAGCTCGGGCATCACAGATACGCAGTATTTT. This translates into CASSGITDTQYF.

Of note for this clonotype: Just one base apart from a much larger clone, this may be a read error. The chain joins TRBV5-1 to TRBJ2-7; 12 bases align to TRBD2. The germline CDR1 and CDR2 sequences are SGHRS and YFSETQ. V lost 4 bases, J lost 7 bases, and 12 bases stayed unmatched. The CDR3 has 16 amino acids. This CDR3 is CASSHASGRALGEQYF. CDR3 nucleotide sequence: TGCGCCAGCAGCCATGCTAGCGGGAGGGCCCTCGGGGAGCAGTACTTC.

V is TRBV19 and J is TRBJ1-5; the D is unclear. The germline V and J ends were trimmed by 4 bases and 2 bases, with 12 bases remaining between them. The CDR3 is made up of 15 amino acids. The germline gives CDR1 LNHDA, CDR2 SQIVND (reference sequence). The chain's CDR3 is CASSTQGWGNQPQHF. The DNA for the CDR3 is TGTGCCAGTAGTACCCAAGGCTGGGGCAATCAGCCCCAGCATTTT.